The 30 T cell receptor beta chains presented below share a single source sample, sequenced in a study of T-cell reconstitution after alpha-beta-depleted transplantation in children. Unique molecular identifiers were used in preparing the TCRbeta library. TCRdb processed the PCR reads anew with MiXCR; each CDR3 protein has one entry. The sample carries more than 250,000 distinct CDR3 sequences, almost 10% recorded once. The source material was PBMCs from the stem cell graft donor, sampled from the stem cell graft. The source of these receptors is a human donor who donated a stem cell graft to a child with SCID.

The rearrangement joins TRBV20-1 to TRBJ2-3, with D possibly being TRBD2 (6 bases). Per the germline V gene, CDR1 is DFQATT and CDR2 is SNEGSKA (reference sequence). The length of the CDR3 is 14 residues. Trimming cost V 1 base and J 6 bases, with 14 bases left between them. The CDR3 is CSARVGGAGDTQYF. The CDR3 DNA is TGCAGTGCTAGAGTAGGAGGGGCCGGTGATACGCAGTATTTT.

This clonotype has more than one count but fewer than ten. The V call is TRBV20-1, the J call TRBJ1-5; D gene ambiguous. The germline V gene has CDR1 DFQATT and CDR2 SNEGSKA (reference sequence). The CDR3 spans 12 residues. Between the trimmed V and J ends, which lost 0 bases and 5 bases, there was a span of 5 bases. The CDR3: CSARERDQPQHF. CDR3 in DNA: TGCAGTGCTAGAGAACGGGATCAGCCCCAGCATTTT.

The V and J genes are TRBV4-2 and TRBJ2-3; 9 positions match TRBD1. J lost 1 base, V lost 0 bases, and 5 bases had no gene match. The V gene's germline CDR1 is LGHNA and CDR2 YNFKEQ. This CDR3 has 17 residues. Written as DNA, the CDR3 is TGTGCCAGCAGCCAAGACAGGGACAGGGATCGCACAGATACGCAGTATTTT. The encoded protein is CASSQDRDRDRTDTQYF.

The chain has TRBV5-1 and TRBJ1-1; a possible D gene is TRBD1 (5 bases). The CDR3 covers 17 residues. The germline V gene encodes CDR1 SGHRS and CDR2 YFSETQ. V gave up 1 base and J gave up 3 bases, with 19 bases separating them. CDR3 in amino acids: CASSLTGGGFGDTEAFF. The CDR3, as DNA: TGCGCCAGCAGCTTGACAGGAGGTGGGTTCGGGGACACTGAAGCTTTCTTT.

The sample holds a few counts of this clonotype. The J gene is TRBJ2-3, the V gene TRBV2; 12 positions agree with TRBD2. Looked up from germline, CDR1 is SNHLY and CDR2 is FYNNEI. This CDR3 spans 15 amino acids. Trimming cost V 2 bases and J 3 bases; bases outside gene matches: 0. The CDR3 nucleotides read TGTGCCAGCAGTGAAACTAGCGGGGGGACAGATACGCAGTATTTT. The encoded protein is CASSETSGGTDTQYF.

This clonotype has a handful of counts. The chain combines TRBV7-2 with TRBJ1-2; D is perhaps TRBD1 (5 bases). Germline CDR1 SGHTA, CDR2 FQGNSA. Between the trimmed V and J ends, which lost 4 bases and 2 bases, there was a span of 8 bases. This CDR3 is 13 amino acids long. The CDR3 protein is CASSSWGNYGYTF. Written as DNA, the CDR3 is TGTGCCAGCAGCTCCTGGGGGAACTATGGCTACACCTTC.

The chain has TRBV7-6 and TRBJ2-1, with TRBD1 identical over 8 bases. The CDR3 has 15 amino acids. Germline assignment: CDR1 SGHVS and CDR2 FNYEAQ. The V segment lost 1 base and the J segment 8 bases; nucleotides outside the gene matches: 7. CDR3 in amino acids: CASSLGQGAGYEQFF. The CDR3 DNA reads TGTGCCAGCAGCTTAGGTCAGGGGGCTGGTTATGAGCAGTTCTTC.

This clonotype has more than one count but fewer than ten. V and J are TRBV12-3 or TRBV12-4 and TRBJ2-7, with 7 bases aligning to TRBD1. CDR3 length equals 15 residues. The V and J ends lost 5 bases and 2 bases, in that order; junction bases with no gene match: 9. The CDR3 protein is CASSRPGQNPYEQYF. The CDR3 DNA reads TGTGCCAGCAGTAGACCGGGACAGAACCCCTACGAGCAGTACTTC.

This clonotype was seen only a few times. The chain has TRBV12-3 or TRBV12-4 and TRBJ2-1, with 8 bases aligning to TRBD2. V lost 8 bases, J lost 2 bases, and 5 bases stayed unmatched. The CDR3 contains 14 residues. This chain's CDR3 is CASFSGVPYNEQFF. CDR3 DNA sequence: TGTGCCAGCTTTAGCGGGGTCCCCTACAATGAGCAGTTCTTC.

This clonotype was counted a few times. The CDR3 protein is CASSDTRTTTVRYEQYF. The CDR3 nucleotides read TGTGCCAGCAGTGACACCAGGACAACAACTGTGCGCTACGAGCAGTACTTC. The rearrangement joins TRBV2 to TRBJ2-7, with D perhaps TRBD1 (5 bases). The length of the CDR3 is 17 residues. V was shortened by 3 bases and J by 3 bases, with 21 bases between the two germline ends. CDR1 is SNHLY and CDR2 is FYNNEI in the germline V gene.

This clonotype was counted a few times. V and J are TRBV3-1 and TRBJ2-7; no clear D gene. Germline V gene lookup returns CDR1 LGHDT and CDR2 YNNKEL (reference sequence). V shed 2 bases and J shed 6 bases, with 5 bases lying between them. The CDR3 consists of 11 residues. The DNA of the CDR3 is TGTGCCAGCAGCCAAAGGGCCGAGCAGTACTTC. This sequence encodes CASSQRAEQYF.

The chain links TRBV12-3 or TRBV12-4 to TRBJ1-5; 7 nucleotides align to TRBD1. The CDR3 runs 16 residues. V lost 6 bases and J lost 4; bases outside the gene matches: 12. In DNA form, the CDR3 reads TGTGCCAGCAGACAAACCCGACAGGGAGCAAATCAGCCCCAGCATTTT. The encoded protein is CASRQTRQGANQPQHF.

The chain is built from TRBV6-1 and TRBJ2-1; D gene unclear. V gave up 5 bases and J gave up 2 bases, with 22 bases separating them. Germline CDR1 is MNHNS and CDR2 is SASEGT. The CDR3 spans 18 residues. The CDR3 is CASSPAATVGSPYNEQFF. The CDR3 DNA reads TGTGCCAGCAGTCCCGCGGCCACCGTAGGTTCTCCCTACAATGAGCAGTTCTTC.

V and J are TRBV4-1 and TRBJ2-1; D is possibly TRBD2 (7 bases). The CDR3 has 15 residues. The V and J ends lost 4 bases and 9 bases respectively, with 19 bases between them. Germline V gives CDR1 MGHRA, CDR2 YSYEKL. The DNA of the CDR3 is TGCGCCAGCAGCCTAAGTCGGGGGGCATCGGGTGAGCAGTTCTTC. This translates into CASSLSRGASGEQFF.

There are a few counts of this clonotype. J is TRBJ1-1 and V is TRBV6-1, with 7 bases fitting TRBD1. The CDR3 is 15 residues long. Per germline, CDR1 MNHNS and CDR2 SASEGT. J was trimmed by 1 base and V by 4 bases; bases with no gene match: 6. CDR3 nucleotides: TGTGCCAGCAGTGGGCTAGGGGGCGGGAACACTGAAGCTTTCTTT. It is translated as CASSGLGGGNTEAFF.

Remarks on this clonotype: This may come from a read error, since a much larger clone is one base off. CDR3 sequence reads: CTSSLGGTSNEKLFF. The DNA of the CDR3 is TGTACCAGCAGTTTAGGGGGGACCTCTAATGAAAAACTGTTTTTT. The chain is built from TRBV13 and TRBJ1-4, with D perhaps TRBD1 (6 bases). Germline V gene sequence: CDR1 PRHDT, CDR2 FYEKMQ (reference sequence). The CDR3 is 15 amino acids.

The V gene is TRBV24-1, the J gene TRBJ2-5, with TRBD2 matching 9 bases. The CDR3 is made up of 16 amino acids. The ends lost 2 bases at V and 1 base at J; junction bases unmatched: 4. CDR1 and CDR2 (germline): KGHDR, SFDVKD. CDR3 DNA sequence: TGTGCCACCAGTGATTCCCTAGCGGGGATCCAAGAGACCCAGTACTTC. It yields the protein CATSDSLAGIQETQYF.

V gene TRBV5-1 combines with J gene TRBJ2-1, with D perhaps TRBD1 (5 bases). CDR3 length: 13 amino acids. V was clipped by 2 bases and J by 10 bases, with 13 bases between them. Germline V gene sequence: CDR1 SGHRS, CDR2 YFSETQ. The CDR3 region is CASSFAGLREQFF. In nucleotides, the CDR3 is TGCGCCAGCAGCTTTGCAGGGTTAAGGGAGCAGTTCTTC.

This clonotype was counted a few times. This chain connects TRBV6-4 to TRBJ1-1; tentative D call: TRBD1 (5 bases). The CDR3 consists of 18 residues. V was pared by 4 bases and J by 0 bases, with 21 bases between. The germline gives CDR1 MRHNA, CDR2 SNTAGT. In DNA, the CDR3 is TGTGCCAGCAGTGGTCTTATCGGGGCGGAATTAATGAACACTGAAGCTTTCTTT. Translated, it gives CASSGLIGAELMNTEAFF.

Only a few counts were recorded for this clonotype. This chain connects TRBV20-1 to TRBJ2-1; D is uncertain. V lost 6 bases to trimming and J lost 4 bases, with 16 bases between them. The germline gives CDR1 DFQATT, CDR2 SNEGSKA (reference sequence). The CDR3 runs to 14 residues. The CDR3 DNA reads TGCAGTGCGTTGCTAGGAAATCGGTACAATGAGCAGTTCTTC. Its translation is CSALLGNRYNEQFF.

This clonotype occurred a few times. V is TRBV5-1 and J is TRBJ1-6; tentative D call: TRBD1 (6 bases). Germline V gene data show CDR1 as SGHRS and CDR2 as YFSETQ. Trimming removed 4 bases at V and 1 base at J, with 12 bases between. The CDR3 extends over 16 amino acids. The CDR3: CASSQTGSSYNSPLHF. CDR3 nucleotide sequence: TGCGCCAGCAGCCAAACAGGGAGTTCCTATAATTCACCCCTCCACTTT.

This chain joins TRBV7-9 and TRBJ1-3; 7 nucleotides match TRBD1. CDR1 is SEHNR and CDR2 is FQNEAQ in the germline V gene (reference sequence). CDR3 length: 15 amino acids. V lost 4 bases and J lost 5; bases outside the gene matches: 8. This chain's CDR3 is CASSSSGGSRNTIYF. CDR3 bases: TGTGCCAGCAGCTCCTCAGGGGGGTCTAGAAACACCATATATTTT.

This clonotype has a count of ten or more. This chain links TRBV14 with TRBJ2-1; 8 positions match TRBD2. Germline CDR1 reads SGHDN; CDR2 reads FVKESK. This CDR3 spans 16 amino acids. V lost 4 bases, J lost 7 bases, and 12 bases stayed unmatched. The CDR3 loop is CASSPLQRGLGNEQFF. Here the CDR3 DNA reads TGTGCCAGCAGCCCCCTCCAGCGGGGGCTCGGGAATGAGCAGTTCTTC.

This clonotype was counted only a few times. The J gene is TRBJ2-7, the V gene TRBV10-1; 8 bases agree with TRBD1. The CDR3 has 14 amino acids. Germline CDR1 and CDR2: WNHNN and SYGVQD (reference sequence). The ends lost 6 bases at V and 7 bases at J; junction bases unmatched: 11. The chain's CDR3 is CASSRGTGPGEQYF. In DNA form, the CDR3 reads TGCGCCAGCAGCCGGGGGACAGGCCCAGGGGAGCAGTACTTC.

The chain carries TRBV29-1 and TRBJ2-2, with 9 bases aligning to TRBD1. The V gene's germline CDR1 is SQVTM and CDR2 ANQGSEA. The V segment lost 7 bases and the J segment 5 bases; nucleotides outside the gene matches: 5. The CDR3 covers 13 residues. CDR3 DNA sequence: TGCAGCGCTATGGACAGGGGTACCGGGGAGCTGTTTTTT. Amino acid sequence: CSAMDRGTGELFF.

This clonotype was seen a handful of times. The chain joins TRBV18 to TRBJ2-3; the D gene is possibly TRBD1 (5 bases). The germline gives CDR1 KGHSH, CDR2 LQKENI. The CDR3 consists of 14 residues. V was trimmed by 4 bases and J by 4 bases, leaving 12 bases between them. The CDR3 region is CASSLSKGADTQYF. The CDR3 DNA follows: TGTGCCAGCTCACTTTCGAAAGGGGCAGATACGCAGTATTTT.

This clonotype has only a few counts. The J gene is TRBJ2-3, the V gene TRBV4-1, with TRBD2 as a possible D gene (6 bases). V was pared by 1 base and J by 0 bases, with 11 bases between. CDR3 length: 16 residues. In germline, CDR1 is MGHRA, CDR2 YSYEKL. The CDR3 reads CASSQGGTSSTDTQYF. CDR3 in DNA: TGCGCCAGCAGCCAAGGCGGGACGTCTAGCACAGATACGCAGTATTTT.

The CDR3 loop reads CASSFLIPRGGDQYF. The CDR3 DNA reads as TGTGCCAGCAGCTTTTTGATCCCCCGGGGCGGCGATCAGTACTTC. The chain links TRBV7-8 to TRBJ2-7; D may be TRBD1 or TRBD2 (5 bases each). The germline V and J ends were trimmed by 3 bases and 10 bases, with 22 bases remaining between them. The germline V gene encodes CDR1 SGHVS and CDR2 FQNEAQ. The length of the CDR3 is 15 residues.

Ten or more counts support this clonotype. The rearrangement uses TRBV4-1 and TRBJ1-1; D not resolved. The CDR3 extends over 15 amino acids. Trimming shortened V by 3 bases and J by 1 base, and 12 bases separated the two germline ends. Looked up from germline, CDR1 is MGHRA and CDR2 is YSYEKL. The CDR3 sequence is CASSHEMDGNTEAFF. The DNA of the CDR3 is TGCGCCAGCAGCCACGAGATGGACGGGAACACTGAAGCTTTCTTT.

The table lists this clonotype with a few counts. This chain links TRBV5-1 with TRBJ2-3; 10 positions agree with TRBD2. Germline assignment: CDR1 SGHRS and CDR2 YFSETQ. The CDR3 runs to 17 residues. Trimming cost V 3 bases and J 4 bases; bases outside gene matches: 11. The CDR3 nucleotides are TGCGCCAGCAGCTCCGGGGTAGCGGGGGGACTCCCAGATACGCAGTATTTT. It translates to CASSSGVAGGLPDTQYF.